This TCR beta chain came from a study of T cell changes during pregnancy in multiple sclerosis. Profiling relied on immunoSEQ multiplex PCR, and the TCRdb table lists in-frame clones only, not all of them. The table has about 40,000 clones, 85% to 95% seen once. This clone was seen only a few times. The clonotype was recovered from a female donor with multiple sclerosis, enrolled in a pregnancy study. The sequencing here drew on CD4+ T cells from peripheral blood mononuclear cells, taken after pregnancy.

The CDR3 loop is CASHRGTEAFF. The CDR3 DNA reads TGTGCCAGCCACCGGGGTACTGAAGCTTTCTTT. The rearrangement uses TRBV19 and TRBJ1-1; D unresolved. Germline loops: CDR1 LNHDA, CDR2 SQIVND (reference sequence). The CDR3 has 11 residues. The germline V and J ends were trimmed by 9 bases and 5 bases, with 10 bases remaining between them.